This T cell receptor beta chain emerged from a study of T-cell reconstitution after alpha-beta-depleted transplantation in children. A library of TCRbeta sequences, prepared with unique molecular identifiers, was generated. Each CDR3 protein is one row after TCRdb ran MiXCR on the PCR reads. The sample consists of around 450,000 distinct CDR3 sequences, approximately 42% of them appearing once. Study conclusions and caveats: Several hundred graft clones that had expanded were reportedly the source of alpha-beta T cells about two months after transplant. Most T-cell counts and diversity one year after the transplant came from T cells that were newly produced.

CDR3 length: 16 amino acids. V shed 7 bases and J shed 7 bases, with 26 bases lying between them. Germline V gives CDR1 ENHRY, CDR2 SYGVKD. In this sample, this clonotype turned up a few times. The target antigen is unknown. The material was PBMCs, obtained before TCRalphabeta/CD19-depleted stem cell transplant. The clonotype was recovered from a girl aged 2 to 9 with aplastic anemia, due to receive a stem cell transplant. The chain links TRBV10-3 to TRBJ2-7; D unresolved. The CDR3 is CAIKTNGGNPEGEQYF. In nucleotides, the CDR3 is TGTGCCATCAAAACCAACGGCGGAAACCCCGAAGGGGAGCAGTACTTC.